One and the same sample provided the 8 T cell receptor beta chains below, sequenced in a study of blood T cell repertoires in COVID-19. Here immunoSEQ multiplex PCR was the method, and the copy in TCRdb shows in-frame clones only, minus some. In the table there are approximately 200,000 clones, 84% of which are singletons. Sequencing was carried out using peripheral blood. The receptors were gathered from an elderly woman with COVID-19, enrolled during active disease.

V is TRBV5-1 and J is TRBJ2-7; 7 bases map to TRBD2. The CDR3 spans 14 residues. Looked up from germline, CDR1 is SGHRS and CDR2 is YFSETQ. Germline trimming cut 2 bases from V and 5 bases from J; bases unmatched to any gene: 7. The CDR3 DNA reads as TGCGCCAGCAGCTTCCAGACTAGCTCGGACGAGCAGTACTTC. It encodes CASSFQTSSDEQYF.

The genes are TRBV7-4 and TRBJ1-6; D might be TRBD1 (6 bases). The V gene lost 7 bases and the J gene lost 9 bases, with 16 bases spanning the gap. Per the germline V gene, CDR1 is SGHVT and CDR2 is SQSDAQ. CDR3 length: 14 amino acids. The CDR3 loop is CASKWAGEGSPLHF. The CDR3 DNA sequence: TGTGCCAGCAAGTGGGCAGGGGAGGGTTCACCCCTCCACTTT.

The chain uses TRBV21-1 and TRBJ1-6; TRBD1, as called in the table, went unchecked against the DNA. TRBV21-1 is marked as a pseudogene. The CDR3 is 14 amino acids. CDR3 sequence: CASSTTQVFSPLHF. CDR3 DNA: TGTGCCAGCAGCACAACCCAGGTGTTTTCACCCCTCCACTTT.

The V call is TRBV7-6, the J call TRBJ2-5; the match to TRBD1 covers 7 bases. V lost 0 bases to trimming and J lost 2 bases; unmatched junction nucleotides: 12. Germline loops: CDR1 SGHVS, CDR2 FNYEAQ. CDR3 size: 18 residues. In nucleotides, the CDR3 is TGTGCCAGCAGCTTAGCGCTGGGACAGACCTCCCTTCAAGAGACCCAGTACTTC. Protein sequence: CASSLALGQTSLQETQYF.

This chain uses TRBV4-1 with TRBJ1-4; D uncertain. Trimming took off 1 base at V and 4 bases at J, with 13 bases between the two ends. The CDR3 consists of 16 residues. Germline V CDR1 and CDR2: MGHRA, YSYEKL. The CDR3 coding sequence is TGCGCCAGCAGCCAAGCGATTGGACGGGGTAATGAAAAACTGTTTTTT. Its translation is CASSQAIGRGNEKLFF.

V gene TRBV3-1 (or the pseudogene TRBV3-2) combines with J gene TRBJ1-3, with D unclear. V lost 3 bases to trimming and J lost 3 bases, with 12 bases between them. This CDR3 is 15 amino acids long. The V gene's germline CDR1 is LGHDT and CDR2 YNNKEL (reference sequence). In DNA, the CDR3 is TGTGCCAGCAGCCAGGCGGCCGGCCATGGAAACACCATATATTTT. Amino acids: CASSQAAGHGNTIYF.

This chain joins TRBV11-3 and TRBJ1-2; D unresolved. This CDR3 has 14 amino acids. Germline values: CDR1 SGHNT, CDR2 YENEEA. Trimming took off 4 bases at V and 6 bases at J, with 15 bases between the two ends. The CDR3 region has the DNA TGTGCCAGCAGCTCGTCCCGGGTAGAAGATGGCTACACCTTC. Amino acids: CASSSSRVEDGYTF.

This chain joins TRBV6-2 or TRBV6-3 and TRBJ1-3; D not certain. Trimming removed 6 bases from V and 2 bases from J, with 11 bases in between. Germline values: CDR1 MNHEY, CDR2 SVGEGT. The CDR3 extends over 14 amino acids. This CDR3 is CASSPGGTGNTIYF. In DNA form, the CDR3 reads TGTGCCAGCAGCCCCGGAGGGACTGGAAACACCATATATTTT.